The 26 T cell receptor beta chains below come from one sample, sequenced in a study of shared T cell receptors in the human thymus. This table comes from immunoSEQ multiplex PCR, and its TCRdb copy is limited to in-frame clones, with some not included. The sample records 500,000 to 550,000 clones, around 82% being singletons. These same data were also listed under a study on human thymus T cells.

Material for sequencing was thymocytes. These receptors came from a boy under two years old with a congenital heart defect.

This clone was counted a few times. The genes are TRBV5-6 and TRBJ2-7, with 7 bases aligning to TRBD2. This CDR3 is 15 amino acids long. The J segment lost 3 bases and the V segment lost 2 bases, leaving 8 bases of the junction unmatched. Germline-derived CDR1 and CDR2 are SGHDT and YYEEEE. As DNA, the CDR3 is TGTGCCAGCAGCTTTCTAGCGGAGAGCTACTACGAGCAGTACTTC. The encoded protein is CASSFLAESYYEQYF.

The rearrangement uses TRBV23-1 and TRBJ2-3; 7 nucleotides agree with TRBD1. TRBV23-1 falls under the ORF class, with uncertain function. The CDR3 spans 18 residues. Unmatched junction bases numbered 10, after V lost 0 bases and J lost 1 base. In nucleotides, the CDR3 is TGCGCCAGCAGTCAATCGTGGCCCAGGGGGATTGGCACAGATACGCAGTATTTT. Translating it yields CASSQSWPRGIGTDTQYF.

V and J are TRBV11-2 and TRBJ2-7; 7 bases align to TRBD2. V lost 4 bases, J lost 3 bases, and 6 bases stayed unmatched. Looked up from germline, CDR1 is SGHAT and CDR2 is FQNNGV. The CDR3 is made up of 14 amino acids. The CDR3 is CASSSLAGVYEQYF. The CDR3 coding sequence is TGTGCCAGCAGCTCTCTCGCGGGAGTCTACGAGCAGTACTTC.

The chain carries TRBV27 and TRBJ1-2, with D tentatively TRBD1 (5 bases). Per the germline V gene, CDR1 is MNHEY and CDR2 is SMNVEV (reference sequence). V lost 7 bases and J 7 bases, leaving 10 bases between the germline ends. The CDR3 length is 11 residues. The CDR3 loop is CASTSGGGYTF. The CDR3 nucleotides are TGTGCCAGCACCTCGGGGGGTGGCTACACCTTC.

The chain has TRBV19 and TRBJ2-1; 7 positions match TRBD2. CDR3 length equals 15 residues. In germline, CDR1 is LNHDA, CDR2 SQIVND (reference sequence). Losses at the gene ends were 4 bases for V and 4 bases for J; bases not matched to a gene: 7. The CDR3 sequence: CASSTPGLKYNEQFF. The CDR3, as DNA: TGTGCCAGTAGTACCCCGGGACTAAAATACAATGAGCAGTTCTTC. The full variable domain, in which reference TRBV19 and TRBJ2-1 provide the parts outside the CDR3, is DGGITQSPKYLFRKEGQNVTLSCEQNLNHDAMYWYRQDPGQGLRLIYYSQIVNDFQKGDIAEGYSVSREKKESFPLTVTSAQKNPTAFYLCASSTPGLKYNEQFFGPGTRLTVL.

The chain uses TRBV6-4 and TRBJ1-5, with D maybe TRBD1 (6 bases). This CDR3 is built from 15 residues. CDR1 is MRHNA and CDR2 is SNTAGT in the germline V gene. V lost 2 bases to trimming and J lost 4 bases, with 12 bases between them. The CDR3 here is CASSDEAGENQPQHF. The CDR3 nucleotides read TGTGCCAGCAGTGACGAGGCAGGGGAGAATCAGCCCCAGCATTTT.

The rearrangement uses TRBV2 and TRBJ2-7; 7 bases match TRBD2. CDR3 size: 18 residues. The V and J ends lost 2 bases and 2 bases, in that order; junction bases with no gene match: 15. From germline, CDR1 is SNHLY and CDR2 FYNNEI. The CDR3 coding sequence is TGTGCCAGCAGTGAATGCGTGAGGGACTACCTTGGGGCCTACGAGCAGTACTTC. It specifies CASSECVRDYLGAYEQYF.

The CDR3: CASSRGGTSLYEQYF. The CDR3 DNA sequence: TGTGCCAGCAGTCGAGGGGGTACTAGTCTCTACGAGCAGTACTTC. The V and J genes are TRBV6-5 and TRBJ2-7; D possibly corresponds to TRBD1 (6 bases). CDR3 length: 15 amino acids. The V end lost 5 bases, the J end lost 3 bases, and 17 bases lay between the germline ends. Germline V gene data show CDR1 as MNHEY and CDR2 as SVGAGI.

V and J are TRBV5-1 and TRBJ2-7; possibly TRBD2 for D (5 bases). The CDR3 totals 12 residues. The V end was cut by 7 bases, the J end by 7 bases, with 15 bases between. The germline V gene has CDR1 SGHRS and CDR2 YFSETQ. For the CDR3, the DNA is TGCGCCAGCTGGTCGGAGCGGAAGGAGCAGTACTTC. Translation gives CASWSERKEQYF.

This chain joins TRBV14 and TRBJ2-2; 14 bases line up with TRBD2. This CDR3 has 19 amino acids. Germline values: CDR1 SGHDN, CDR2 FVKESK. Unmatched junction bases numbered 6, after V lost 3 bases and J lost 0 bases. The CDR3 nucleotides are TGTGCCAGCAGCCACACCGGGACTAGCGGGAGCGCGAACACCGGGGAGCTGTTTTTT. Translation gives CASSHTGTSGSANTGELFF. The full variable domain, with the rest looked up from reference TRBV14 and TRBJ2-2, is EAGVTQFPSHSVIEKGQTVTLRCDPISGHDNLYWYRRVMGKEIKFLLHFVKESKQDESGMPNNRFLAERTGGTYSTLKVQPAELEDSGVYFCASSHTGTSGSANTGELFFGEGSRLTVL.

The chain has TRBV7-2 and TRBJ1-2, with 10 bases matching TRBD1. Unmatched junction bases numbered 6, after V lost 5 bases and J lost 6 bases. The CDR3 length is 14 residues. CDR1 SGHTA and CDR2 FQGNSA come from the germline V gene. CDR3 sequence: CASSNDRGRHGYTF. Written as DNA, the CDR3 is TGTGCCAGCAGCAATGACAGGGGGCGGCATGGCTACACCTTC. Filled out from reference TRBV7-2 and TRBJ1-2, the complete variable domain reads GAGVSQSPSNKVTEKGKDVELRCDPISGHTALYWYRQSLGQGLEFLIYFQGNSAPDKSGLPSDRFSAERTGGSVSTLTIQRTQQEDSAVYLCASSNDRGRHGYTFGSGTRLTVV.

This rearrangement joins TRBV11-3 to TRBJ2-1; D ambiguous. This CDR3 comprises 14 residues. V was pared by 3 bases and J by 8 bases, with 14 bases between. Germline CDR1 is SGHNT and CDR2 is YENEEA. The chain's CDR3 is CASSFTGKSHEQFF. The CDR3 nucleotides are TGTGCCAGCAGCTTCACGGGTAAATCCCATGAGCAGTTCTTC.

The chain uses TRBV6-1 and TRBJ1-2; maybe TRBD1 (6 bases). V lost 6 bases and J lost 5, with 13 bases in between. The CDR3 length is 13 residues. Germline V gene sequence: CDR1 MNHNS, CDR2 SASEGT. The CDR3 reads CASRLTGAYGYTF. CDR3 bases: TGTGCCAGCAGGCTGACAGGAGCATATGGCTACACCTTC.

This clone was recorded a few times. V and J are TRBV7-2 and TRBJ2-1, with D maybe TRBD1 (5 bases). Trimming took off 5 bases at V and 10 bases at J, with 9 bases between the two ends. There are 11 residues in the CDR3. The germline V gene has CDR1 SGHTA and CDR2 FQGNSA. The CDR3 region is CASSTDTEQFF. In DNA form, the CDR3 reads TGTGCCAGCAGCACGGACACCGAGCAGTTCTTC.

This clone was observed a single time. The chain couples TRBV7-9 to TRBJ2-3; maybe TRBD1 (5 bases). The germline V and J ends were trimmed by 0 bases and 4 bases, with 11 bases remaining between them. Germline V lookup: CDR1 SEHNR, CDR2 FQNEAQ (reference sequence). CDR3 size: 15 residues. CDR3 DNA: TGTGCCAGCAGCTTAGCGGGGCTAGGCGCAGATACGCAGTATTTT. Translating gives CASSLAGLGADTQYF. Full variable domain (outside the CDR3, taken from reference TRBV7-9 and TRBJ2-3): DTGVSQNPRHKITKRGQNVTFRCDPISEHNRLYWYRQTLGQGPEFLTYFQNEAQLEKSRLLSDRFSAERPKGSFSTLEIQRTEQGDSAMYLCASSLAGLGADTQYFGPGTRLTVL.

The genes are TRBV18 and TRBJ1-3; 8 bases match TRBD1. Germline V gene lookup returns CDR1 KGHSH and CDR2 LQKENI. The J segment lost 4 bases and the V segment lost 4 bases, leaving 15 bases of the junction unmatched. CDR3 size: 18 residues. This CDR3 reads CASSLRDRTKVVGNTIYF. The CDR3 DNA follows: TGTGCCAGCTCACTTCGGGACAGGACGAAGGTGGTAGGAAACACCATATATTTT.

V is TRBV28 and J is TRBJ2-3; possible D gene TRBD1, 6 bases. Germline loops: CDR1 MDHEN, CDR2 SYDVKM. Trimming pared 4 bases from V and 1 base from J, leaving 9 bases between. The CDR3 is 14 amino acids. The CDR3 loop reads CASSSQGCTDTQYF. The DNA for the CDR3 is TGTGCCAGCAGTTCCCAGGGGTGCACAGATACGCAGTATTTT.

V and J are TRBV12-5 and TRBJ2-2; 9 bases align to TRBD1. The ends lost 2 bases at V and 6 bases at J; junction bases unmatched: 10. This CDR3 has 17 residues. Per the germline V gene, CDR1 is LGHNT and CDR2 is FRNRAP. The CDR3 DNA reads TGTGCTAGTGGTTTGAACCGACAGGGGGATTTTCCCGGGGAGCTGTTTTTT. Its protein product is CASGLNRQGDFPGELFF.

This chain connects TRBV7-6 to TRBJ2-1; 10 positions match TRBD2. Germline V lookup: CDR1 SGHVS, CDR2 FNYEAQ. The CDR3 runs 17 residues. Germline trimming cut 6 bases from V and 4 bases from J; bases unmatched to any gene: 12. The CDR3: CASSCSGRAMGYNEQFF. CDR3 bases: TGTGCCAGCAGTTGCAGCGGGAGGGCCATGGGGTACAATGAGCAGTTCTTC. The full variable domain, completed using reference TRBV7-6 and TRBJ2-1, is GAGVSQSPRYKVTKRGQDVALRCDPISGHVSLYWYRQALGQGPEFLTYFNYEAQQDKSGLPNDRFSAERPEGSISTLTIQRTEQRDSAMYRCASSCSGRAMGYNEQFFGPGTRLTVL.

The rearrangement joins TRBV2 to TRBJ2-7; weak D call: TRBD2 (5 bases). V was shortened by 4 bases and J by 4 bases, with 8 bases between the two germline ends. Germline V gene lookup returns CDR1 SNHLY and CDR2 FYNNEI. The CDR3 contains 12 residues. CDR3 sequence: CASSARGYEQYF. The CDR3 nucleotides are TGTGCCAGCAGTGCCCGGGGTTACGAGCAGTACTTC.

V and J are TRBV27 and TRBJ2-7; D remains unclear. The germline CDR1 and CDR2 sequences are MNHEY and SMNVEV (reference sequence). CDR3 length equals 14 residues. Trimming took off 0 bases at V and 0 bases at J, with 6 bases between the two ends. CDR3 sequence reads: CASSLSGLSYEQYF. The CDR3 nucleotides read TGTGCCAGCAGTTTATCGGGCCTCTCCTACGAGCAGTACTTC.

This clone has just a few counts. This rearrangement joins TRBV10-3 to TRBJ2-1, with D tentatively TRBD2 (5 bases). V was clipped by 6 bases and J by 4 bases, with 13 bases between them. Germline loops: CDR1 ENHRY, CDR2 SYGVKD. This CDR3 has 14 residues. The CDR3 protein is CAIRPEGSYNEQFF. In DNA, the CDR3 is TGTGCCATCAGACCCGAGGGCTCGTACAATGAGCAGTTCTTC.

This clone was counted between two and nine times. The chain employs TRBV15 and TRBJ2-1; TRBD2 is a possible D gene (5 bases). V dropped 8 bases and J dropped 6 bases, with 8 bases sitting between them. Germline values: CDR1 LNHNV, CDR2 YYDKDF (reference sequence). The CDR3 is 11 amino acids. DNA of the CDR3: TGTGCCACCTCGGGAAGCAATGAGCAGTTCTTC. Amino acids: CATSGSNEQFF.

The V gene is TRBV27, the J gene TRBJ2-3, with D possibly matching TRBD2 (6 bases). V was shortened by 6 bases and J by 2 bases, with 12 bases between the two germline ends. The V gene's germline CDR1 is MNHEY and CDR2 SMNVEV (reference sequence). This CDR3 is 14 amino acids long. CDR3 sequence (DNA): TGTGCCAGCAGCCCTCTAGCGTTCACAGATACGCAGTATTTT. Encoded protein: CASSPLAFTDTQYF.

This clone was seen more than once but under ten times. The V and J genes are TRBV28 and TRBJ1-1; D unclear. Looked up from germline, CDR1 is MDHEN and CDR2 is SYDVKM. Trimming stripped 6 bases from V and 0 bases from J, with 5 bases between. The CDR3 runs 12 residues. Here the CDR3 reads CASSPLNTEAFF. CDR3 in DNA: TGTGCCAGCAGCCCGTTGAACACTGAAGCTTTCTTT.

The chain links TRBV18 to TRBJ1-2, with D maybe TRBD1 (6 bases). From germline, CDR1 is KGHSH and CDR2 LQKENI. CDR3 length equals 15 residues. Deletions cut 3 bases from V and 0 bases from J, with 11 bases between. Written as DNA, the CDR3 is TGTGCCAGCTCACCTATGACAGGTTCTAACTATGGCTACACCTTC. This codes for CASSPMTGSNYGYTF.